These 6 T cell receptor beta chains originate from one sample sequenced in a study of OX40 agonist ivuxolimab in advanced cancers. Repertoires were generated with immunoSEQ multiplex PCR, while TCRdb's copy carries only in-frame clones and drops some. The sample includes some 83,000 clones, about 81% seen only once; the top ten take roughly 6.6%. The sequences come from CD4+ or CD8+ T cells sorted from blood, collected in a trial of the OX40 agonist ivuxolimab. The receptor set was obtained from an adult with an advanced solid tumor such as melanoma, head and neck, liver or kidney cancer.

The V gene is TRBV7-2, the J gene TRBJ1-6; unclear D gene. Trimming left V 5 bases short and J 3 bases short, with 2 bases between. CDR1 and CDR2 from the germline V gene are SGHTA and FQGNSA. The CDR3 is 12 amino acids. This CDR3 reads CASSDYNSPLHF. The CDR3 region has the DNA TGTGCCAGCAGCGACTATAATTCACCCCTCCACTTT. Supplemented by reference TRBV7-2 and TRBJ1-6, the full variable domain reads GAGVSQSPSNKVTEKGKDVELRCDPISGHTALYWYRQSLGQGLEFLIYFQGNSAPDKSGLPSDRFSAERTGGSVSTLTIQRTQQEDSAVYLCASSDYNSPLHFGNGTRLTVT.

V and J are TRBV4-1 and TRBJ2-7; TRBD1 might be the D (6 bases). V was clipped by 4 bases and J by 1 base, with 8 bases between them. The germline V gene has CDR1 MGHRA and CDR2 YSYEKL. This CDR3 contains 13 residues. CDR3: CASSPGQSYEQYF. The CDR3 coding sequence is TGCGCCAGCAGCCCTGGACAGTCCTACGAGCAGTACTTC.

The rearrangement uses TRBV19 and TRBJ1-1, with 9 bases identical to TRBD1. Germline-derived CDR1 and CDR2 are LNHDA and SQIVND (reference sequence). This CDR3 has 15 residues. With V trimmed by 7 bases and J by 2 bases, 8 bases remained unmatched. The CDR3 nucleotides read TGTGCCAGTAAGGAACAGGGGGCGGGTAACACTGAAGCTTTCTTT. This gives the protein CASKEQGAGNTEAFF.

This clone has only a few counts. This chain links TRBV5-1 with TRBJ1-3; D is ambiguous. Germline CDR1 and CDR2: SGHRS and YFSETQ. Trimming shortened V by 4 bases and J by 8 bases, and 10 bases separated the two germline ends. The CDR3 runs to 12 residues. The CDR3 nucleotides are TGCGCCAGCAGCAGTGAAGGTGACACCATATATTTT. This codes for CASSSEGDTIYF.

The V and J genes are TRBV5-1 and TRBJ2-2; the D gene could be TRBD1 or TRBD2 (5 bases each). Germline CDR1 is SGHRS and CDR2 is YFSETQ. The CDR3 has 13 amino acids. V lost 6 bases to trimming and J lost 3 bases, with 9 bases between them. The CDR3 here is CASNLGDTGELFF. CDR3 sequence (DNA): TGCGCCAGCAATCTGGGGGACACCGGGGAGCTGTTTTTT.

V gene TRBV18 combines with J gene TRBJ2-7; the D gene is possibly TRBD2 (5 bases). The V gene's germline CDR1 is KGHSH and CDR2 LQKENI. The CDR3 loop spans 13 amino acids. Trimming shortened V by 5 bases and J by 3 bases, and 11 bases separated the two germline ends. As DNA, the CDR3 is TGTGCCAGCTCAGGCGGGCAGAACTACGAGCAGTACTTC. This sequence encodes CASSGGQNYEQYF.